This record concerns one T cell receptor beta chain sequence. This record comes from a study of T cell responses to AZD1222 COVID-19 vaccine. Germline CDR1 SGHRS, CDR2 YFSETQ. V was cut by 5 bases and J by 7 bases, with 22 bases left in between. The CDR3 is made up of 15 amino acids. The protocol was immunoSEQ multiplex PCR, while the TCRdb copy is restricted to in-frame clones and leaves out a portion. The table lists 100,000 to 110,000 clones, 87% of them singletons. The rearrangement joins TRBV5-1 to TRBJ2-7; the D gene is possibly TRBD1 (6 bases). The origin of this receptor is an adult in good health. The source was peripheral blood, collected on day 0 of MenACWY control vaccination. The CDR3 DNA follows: TGCGCCAGCAGACTGGGACCCGACAGGAACGGGGAGCAGTACTTC. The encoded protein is CASRLGPDRNGEQYF.